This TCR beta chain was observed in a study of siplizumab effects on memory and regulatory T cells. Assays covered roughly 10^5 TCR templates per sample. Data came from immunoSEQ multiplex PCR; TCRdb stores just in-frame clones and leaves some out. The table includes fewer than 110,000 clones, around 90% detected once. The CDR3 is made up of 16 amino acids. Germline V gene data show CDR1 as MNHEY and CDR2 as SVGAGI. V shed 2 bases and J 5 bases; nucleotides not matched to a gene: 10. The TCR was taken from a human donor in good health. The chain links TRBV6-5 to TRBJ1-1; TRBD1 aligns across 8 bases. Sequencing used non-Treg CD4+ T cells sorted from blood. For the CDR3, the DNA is TGTGCCAGCAGTTACGACAGAGACAGGGGAGGGACTGAAGCTTTCTTT. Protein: CASSYDRDRGGTEAFF.